The rows below give T cell receptor beta chains drawn from one sample of a study of regulatory T cells in long-lasting Graves disease. MiXCR was run by TCRdb on the multiplex PCR reads, yielding one entry per CDR3 protein. The table shows under 450,000 distinct CDR3 sequences, with roughly 16% occurring only once. The data were also submitted as part of a second study, on T cells in Graves' hyperthyroidism and ophthalmopathy.

This material consisted of peripheral blood mononuclear cells (PBMCs), taken at new diagnosis, from a patient treated with antithyroid drugs. The receptors shown here come from a woman between 18 and 29 years old with Graves disease. CDR3s include the opening cysteine and the closing phenylalanine or tryptophan. The order of the fields is J gene, D gene, clone size, V gene, CDR3 protein, CDR3 DNA. D genes are given only for firm matches. Clone size is not always given. Where it is, it says once, few, many or a class for expanded clones.

TRBJ1-2 | . | . | TRBV12-3/TRBV12-4 | CASSFQGGSYGYTF | TGTGCCAGCAGCTTTCAGGGCGGTAGCTATGGCTACACCTTC
TRBJ2-3 | . | . | TRBV7-3 | CASSFVGFSTDTQYF | TGTGCCAGCAGCTTTGTAGGGTTTAGCACAGATACGCAGTATTTT
TRBJ2-3 | . | . | TRBV5-1 | CASSTTLGTDTQYF | TGCGCCAGCAGCACCACACTAGGGACAGATACGCAGTATTTT
TRBJ1-3 | . | few | TRBV13 | CASSLAAGVGNTIYF | TGCGCCAGCAGCTTGGCCGCAGGGGTCGGAAACACCATATATTTT
TRBJ1-1 | . | . | TRBV2 | CPSSPSRFVNTEAFF | TGTCCCAGCAGCCCCTCGAGGTTTGTGAACACTGAAGCTTTCTTT
TRBJ2-3 | TRBD2 | many | TRBV7-8 | CASSPRGRGYTDTQYF | TGTGCCAGCAGCCCCAGAGGGCGGGGGTACACAGATACGCAGTATTTT
TRBJ2-1 | . | many | TRBV12-5 | CASGLVSSGETYNEQFF | TGTGCTAGTGGTTTGGTATCTTCCGGGGAGACCTACAATGAGCAGTTCTTC
TRBJ2-7 | . | many | TRBV20-1 | CSAVGLISYEQYF | TGCAGTGCGGTCGGACTGATCTCCTACGAGCAGTACTTC
TRBJ2-2 | TRBD2 | . | TRBV11-3 | CASSRTGGSIGELFF | TGTGCCAGCAGCCGGACTGGCGGGAGTATCGGGGAGCTGTTTTTT
TRBJ2-7 | . | many | TRBV7-9 | CASSLGGYYEQYF | TGTGCCAGCAGCTTAGGGGGTTACTACGAGCAGTACTTC
TRBJ1-1 | . | many | TRBV28 | CASSPSLEAFF | TGTGCCAGCAGCCCGTCGCTTGAAGCTTTCTTT
TRBJ2-5 | . | many | TRBV28 | CASSKPLGGQETQYF | TGTGCCAGCAGCAAACCCCTTGGGGGTCAAGAGACCCAGTACTTC
TRBJ1-1 | . | many | TRBV11-2 | CASSSLTANTEAFF | TGTGCCAGCAGCTCGTTGACAGCCAACACTGAAGCTTTCTTT
TRBJ1-1 | . | many | TRBV11-2 | CASSLTQVNTEAFF | TGTGCCAGCAGCTTAACCCAGGTCAACACTGAAGCTTTCTTT
TRBJ1-5 | . | . | TRBV7-8 | CASSLERVRTAYSNQPQHF | TGTGCCAGCAGCTTAGAAAGAGTGAGGACTGCGTATAGCAATCAGCCCCAGCATTTT
TRBJ2-3 | . | . | TRBV12-3/TRBV12-4 | CASSFPPGDTQYF | TGTGCCAGCAGTTTTCCTCCCGGCGATACGCAGTATTTT
TRBJ2-3 | . | many | TRBV5-1 | CASSLDGQSDTQYF | TGCGCCAGCAGCTTGGATGGGCAATCAGATACGCAGTATTTT
TRBJ2-5 | TRBD2 | many | TRBV20-1 | CSARRGTSGQETQYF | TGCAGTGCTAGACGCGGCACTAGCGGACAAGAGACCCAGTACTTC
TRBJ1-2 | . | many | TRBV11-2 | CASSLDGGFNYGYTF | TGTGCCAGCAGCTTAGATGGAGGATTCAACTATGGCTACACCTTC
TRBJ2-5 | TRBD1 | many | TRBV20-1 | CSASSLRDRWETQYF | TGCAGTGCTAGTTCGCTCCGGGACAGGTGGGAGACCCAGTACTTC
TRBJ2-1 | TRBD2 | . | TRBV3-1 | CASSPGEGNEQFF | TGTGCCAGCAGCCCGGGGGAGGGCAATGAGCAGTTCTTC
TRBJ1-4 | . | few | TRBV2 | CASSEREGATNEKLFF | TGTGCCAGCAGTGAACGGGAAGGGGCAACTAATGAAAAACTGTTTTTT
TRBJ2-3 | TRBD2 | . | TRBV29-1 | CSVEGFNFRGSKSTQYF | TGCAGCGTTGAAGGTTTTAATTTTCGCGGGAGTAAGTCCACGCAGTATTTT
TRBJ2-1 | . | . | TRBV7-6 | CASSLDPGWDEQFF | TGTGCCAGCAGCTTAGACCCGGGGTGGGATGAGCAGTTCTTC
TRBJ2-3 | . | . | TRBV12-5 | CASGLSLQTTDTQYF | TGTGCTAGTGGTTTGAGTCTCCAAACAACGGATACGCAGTATTTT
TRBJ2-1 | . | many | TRBV7-6 | CASMPWESSYNEQFF | TGTGCCAGCATGCCGTGGGAGAGCTCCTACAATGAGCAGTTCTTC
TRBJ2-1 | TRBD2 | medium-sized | TRBV12-3/TRBV12-4 | CASSPPGLAGDEQFF | TGTGCCAGCAGCCCCCCGGGACTAGCGGGAGACGAGCAGTTCTTC
TRBJ2-1 | TRBD1 | many | TRBV5-1 | CASSLGGTGGGDEQFF | TGCGCCAGCAGCTTGGGAGGGACAGGGGGAGGCGATGAGCAGTTCTTC
TRBJ1-1 | TRBD1 | . | TRBV12-3/TRBV12-4 | CASSFWTGMNTEAFF | TGTGCCAGCAGTTTTTGGACAGGGATGAACACTGAAGCTTTCTTT
TRBJ2-3 | . | many | TRBV5-1 | CASSLSGPSTDTQYF | TGCGCCAGCAGCTTATCCGGTCCTAGCACAGATACGCAGTATTTT
TRBJ2-7 | TRBD2 | few | TRBV4-1 | CASSPGGGGSYEQYF | TGCGCCAGCAGCCCCGGGGGGGGCGGCTCCTACGAGCAGTACTTC
TRBJ2-3 | TRBD1 | . | TRBV20-1 | CSGRGRGTDTQYF | TGCAGTGGTCGGGGCAGGGGGACAGATACGCAGTATTTT
TRBJ2-5 | TRBD2 | many | TRBV12-3/TRBV12-4 | CASSSGTSGFQETQYF | TGTGCCAGCAGTTCCGGGACTAGCGGGTTCCAAGAGACCCAGTACTTC
TRBJ2-1 | TRBD1 | many | TRBV28 | CASRADPRDRSSYNEQFF | TGTGCCAGCAGAGCAGACCCGCGGGACAGGAGCTCCTACAATGAGCAGTTCTTC
TRBJ1-1 | . | many | TRBV18 | CASSPPRQKNTEAFF | TGTGCCAGCTCACCACCAAGACAGAAGAACACTGAAGCTTTCTTT
TRBJ2-7 | . | . | TRBV15 | CATSRQLDNEQYF | TGTGCCACCAGCAGACAGTTGGATAACGAGCAGTACTTC
TRBJ2-5 | . | many | TRBV5-1 | CASSIGEAQYF | TGCGCCAGCAGCATAGGAGAGGCCCAGTACTTC
TRBJ2-3 | . | many | TRBV11-2 | CASSRGLDTQYF | TGTGCCAGCAGTCGAGGACTAGATACGCAGTATTTT
TRBJ2-3 | TRBD1 | . | TRBV4-2 | CASSPSGTGGRGTDTQYF | TGTGCCAGCAGCCCCTCCGGGACAGGGGGCCGAGGCACAGATACGCAGTATTTT
TRBJ2-3 | . | many | TRBV30 | CAWSVTSSRTQYF | TGTGCCTGGAGTGTAACTAGCTCTCGTACGCAGTATTTT
TRBJ2-5 | TRBD1 | many | TRBV6-5 | CASSYPPGQALQETQYF | TGTGCCAGCAGTTACCCCCCCGGACAGGCCCTACAAGAGACCCAGTACTTC
TRBJ2-3 | . | many | TRBV20-1 | CSVGPRGTDTQYF | TGCAGTGTCGGGCCTAGAGGCACAGATACGCAGTATTTT
TRBJ2-7 | . | many | TRBV6-5 | CASSYLYEQYF | TGTGCCAGCAGTTACTTGTACGAGCAGTACTTC
TRBJ1-5 | . | many | TRBV12-3/TRBV12-4 | CASSQMGQPQHF | TGTGCCAGCAGCCAAATGGGTCAGCCCCAGCATTTT